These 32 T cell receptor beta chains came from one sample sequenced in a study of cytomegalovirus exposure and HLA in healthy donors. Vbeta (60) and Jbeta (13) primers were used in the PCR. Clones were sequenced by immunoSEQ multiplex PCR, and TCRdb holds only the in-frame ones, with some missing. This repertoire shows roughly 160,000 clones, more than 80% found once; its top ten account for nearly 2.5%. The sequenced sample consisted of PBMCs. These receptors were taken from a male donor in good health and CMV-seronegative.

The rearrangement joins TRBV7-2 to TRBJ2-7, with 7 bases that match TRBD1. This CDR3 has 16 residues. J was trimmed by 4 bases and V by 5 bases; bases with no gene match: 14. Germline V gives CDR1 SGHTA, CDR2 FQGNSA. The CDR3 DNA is TGTGCCAGCAGCGATACCCGACAGGGAAGTAGGTACGAGCAGTACTTC. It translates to CASSDTRQGSRYEQYF.

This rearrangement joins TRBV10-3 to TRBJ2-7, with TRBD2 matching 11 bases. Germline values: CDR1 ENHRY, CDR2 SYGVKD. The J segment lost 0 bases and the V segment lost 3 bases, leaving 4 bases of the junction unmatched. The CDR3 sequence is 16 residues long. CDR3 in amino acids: CAISDPGTSGSYEQYF. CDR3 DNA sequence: TGTGCCATCAGTGACCCCGGGACTAGCGGCTCCTACGAGCAGTACTTC.

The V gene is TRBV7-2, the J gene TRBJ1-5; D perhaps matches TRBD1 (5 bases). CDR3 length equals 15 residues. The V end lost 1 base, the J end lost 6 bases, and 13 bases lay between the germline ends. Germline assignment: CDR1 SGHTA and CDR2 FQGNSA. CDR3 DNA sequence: TGTGCCAGCAGCTTAGTAGGGGAGGGTGGTCAGCCCCAGCATTTT. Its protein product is CASSLVGEGGQPQHF.

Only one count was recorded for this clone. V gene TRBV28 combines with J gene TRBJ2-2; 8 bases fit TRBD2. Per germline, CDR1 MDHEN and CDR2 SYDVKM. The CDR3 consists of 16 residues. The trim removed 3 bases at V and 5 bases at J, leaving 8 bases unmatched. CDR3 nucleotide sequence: TGTGCCAGCAGTTTTTTAGTTTCTAGCGGGACCGGGGAGCTGTTTTTT. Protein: CASSFLVSSGTGELFF.

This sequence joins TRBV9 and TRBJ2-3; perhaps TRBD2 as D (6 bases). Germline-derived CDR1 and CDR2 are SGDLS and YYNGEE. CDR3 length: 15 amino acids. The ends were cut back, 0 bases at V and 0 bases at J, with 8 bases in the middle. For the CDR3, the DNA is TGTGCCAGCAGCGTAGAGGCGGGAAGCACAGATACGCAGTATTTT. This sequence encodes CASSVEAGSTDTQYF.

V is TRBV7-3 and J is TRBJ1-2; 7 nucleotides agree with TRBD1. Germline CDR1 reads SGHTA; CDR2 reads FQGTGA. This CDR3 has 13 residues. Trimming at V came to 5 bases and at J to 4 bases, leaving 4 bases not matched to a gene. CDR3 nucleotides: TGTGCCAGCAGCCCGCAGGGGGGCTATGGCTACACCTTC. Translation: CASSPQGGYGYTF.

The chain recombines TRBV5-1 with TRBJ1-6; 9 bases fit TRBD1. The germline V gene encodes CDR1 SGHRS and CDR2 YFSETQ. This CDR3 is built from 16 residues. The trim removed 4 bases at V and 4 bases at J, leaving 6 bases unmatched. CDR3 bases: TGCGCCAGCAGCGTCGGGACAGGGCCATATAATTCACCCCTCCACTTT. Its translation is CASSVGTGPYNSPLHF.

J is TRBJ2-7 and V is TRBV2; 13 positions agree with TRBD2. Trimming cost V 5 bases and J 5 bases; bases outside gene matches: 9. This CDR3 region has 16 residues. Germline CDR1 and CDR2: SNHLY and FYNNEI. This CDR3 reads CASSKRLAGGLDEQYF. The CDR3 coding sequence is TGTGCCAGCAGTAAAAGACTAGCGGGAGGCTTAGACGAGCAGTACTTC.

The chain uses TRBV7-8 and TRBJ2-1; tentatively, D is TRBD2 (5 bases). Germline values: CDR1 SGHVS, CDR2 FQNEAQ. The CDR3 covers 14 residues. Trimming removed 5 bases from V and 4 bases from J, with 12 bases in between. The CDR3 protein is CASSPLRVYNEQFF. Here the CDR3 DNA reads TGTGCCAGCAGCCCACTGCGGGTATACAATGAGCAGTTCTTC.

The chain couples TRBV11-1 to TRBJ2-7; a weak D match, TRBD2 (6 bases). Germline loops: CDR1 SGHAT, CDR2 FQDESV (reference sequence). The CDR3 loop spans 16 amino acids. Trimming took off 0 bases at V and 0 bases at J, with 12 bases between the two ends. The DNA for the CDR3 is TGTGCCAGCAGCTTAGCGAGGGGACTTTCCTCCTACGAGCAGTACTTC. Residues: CASSLARGLSSYEQYF.

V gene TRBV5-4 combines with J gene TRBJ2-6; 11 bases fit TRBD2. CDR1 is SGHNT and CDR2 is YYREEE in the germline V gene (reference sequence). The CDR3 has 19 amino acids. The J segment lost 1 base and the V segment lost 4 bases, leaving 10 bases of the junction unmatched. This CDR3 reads CASSPLAGGGSSGANVLTF. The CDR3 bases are TGTGCCAGCAGCCCTCTAGCGGGAGGCGGTTCGTCTGGGGCCAACGTCCTGACTTTC.

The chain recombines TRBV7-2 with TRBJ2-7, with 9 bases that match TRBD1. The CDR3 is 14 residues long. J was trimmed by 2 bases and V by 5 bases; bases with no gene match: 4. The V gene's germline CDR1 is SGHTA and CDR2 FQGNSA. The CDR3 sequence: CASSQRQGAYEQYF. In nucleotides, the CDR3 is TGTGCCAGCAGCCAGAGACAGGGGGCCTACGAGCAGTACTTC.

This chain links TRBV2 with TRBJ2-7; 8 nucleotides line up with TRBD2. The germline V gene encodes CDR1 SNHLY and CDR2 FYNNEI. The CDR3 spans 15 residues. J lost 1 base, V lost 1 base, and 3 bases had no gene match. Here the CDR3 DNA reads TGTGCCAGCAGTGAAGGGGGCGGGAGGTCCTACGAGCAGTACTTC. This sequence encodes CASSEGGGRSYEQYF.

The DNA of the CDR3 is TGTGCCAGTTCGAGCTGGTTCCAAGAGACCCAGTACTTC. Translation gives CASSSWFQETQYF. The chain carries TRBV21-1 and TRBJ2-5; the tabulated D call, TRBD2, remains unverified against the DNA. TRBV21-1 is a recognized pseudogene. The CDR3 extends over 13 amino acids.

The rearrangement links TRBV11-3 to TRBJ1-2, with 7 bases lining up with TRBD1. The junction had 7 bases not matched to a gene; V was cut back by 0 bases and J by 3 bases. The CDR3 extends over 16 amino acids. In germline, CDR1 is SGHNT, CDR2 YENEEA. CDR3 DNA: TGTGCCAGCAGCTTAGAATCGCAGGGGGAAGACTATGGCTACACCTTC. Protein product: CASSLESQGEDYGYTF.

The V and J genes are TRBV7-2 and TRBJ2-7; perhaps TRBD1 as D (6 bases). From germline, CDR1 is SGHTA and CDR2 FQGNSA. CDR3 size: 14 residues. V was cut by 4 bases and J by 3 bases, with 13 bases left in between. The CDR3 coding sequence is TGTGCCAGCAGCTACCGGGACACTTTCTACGAGCAGTACTTC. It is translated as CASSYRDTFYEQYF.

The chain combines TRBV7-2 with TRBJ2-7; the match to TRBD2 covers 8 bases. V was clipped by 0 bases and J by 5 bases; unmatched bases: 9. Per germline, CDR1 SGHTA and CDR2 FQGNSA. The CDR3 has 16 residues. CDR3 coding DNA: TGTGCCAGCAGCTTAGCGTCTCCGGGACTAGTAGACGAGCAGTACTTC. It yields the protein CASSLASPGLVDEQYF.

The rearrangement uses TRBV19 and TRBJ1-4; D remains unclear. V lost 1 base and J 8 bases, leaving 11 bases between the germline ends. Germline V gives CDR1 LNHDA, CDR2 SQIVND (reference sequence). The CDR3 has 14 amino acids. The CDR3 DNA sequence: TGTGCCAGTAGTATAGTGGGCTTCAACGAAAAACTGTTTTTT. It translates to CASSIVGFNEKLFF.

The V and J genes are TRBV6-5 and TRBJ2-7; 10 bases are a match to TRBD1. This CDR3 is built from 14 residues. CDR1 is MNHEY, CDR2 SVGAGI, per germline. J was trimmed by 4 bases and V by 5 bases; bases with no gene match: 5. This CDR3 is CASSIRDRGYEQYF. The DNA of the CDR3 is TGTGCCAGCAGTATCCGGGACAGGGGATACGAGCAGTACTTC.

DNA for the CDR3: TGTGCCAGCTCGCCGAGGGGGTCTGAAGCTTTCTTT. As protein: CASSPRGSEAFF. The chain recombines TRBV18 with TRBJ1-1; D is possibly TRBD1 (6 bases). The CDR3 extends over 12 amino acids. Trimming removed 6 bases at V and 6 bases at J, with 11 bases between. The germline V gene has CDR1 KGHSH and CDR2 LQKENI.

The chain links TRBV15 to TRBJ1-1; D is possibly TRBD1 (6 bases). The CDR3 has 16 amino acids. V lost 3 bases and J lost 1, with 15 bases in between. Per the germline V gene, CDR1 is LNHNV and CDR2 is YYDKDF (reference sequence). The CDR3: CATSSGQRNKNTEAFF. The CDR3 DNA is TGTGCCACCAGCAGCGGACAGCGAAACAAGAACACTGAAGCTTTCTTT.

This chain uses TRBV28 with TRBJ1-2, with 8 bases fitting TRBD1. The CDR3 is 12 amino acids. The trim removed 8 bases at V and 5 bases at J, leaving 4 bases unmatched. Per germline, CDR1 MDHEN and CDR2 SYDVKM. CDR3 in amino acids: CASGQGNYGYTF. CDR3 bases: TGTGCCAGCGGACAGGGAAATTATGGCTACACCTTC.

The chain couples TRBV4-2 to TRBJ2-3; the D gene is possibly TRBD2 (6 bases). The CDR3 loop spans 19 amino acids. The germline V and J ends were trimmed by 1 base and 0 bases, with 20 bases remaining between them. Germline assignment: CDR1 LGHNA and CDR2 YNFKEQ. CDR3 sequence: CASSQAAGNYELSTDTQYF. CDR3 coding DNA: TGTGCCAGCAGCCAAGCCGCGGGAAACTACGAACTAAGCACAGATACGCAGTATTTT.

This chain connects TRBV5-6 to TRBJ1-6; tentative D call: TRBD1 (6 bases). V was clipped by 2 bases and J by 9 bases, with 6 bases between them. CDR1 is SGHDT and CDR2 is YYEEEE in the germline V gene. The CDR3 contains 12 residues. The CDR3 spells CASSLGGSPLHF. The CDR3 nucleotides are TGTGCCAGCAGCTTAGGGGGTTCACCCCTCCACTTT.

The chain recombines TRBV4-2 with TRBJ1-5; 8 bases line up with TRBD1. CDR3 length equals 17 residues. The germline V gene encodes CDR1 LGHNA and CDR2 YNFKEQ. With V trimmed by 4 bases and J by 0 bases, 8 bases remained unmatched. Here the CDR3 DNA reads TGTGCCAGCAGCCCAAATACAGGGGGGCTTAGCAATCAGCCCCAGCATTTT. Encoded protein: CASSPNTGGLSNQPQHF.

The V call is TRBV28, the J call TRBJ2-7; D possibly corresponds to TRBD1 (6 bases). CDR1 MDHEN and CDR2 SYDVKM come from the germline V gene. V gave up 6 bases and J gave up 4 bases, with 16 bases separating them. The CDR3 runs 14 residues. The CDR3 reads CASRFGTNGYEQYF. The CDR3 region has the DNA TGTGCCAGCAGGTTTGGGACAAATGGATACGAGCAGTACTTC. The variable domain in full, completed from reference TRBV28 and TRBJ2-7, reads DVKVTQSSRYLVKRTGEKVFLECVQDMDHENMFWYRQDPGLGLRLIYFSYDVKMKEKGDIPEGYSVSREKKERFSLILESASTNQTSMYLCASRFGTNGYEQYFGPGTRLTVT.

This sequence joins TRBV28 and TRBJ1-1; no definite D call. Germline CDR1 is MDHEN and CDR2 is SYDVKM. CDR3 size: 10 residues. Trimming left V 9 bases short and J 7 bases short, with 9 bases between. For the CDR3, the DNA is TGTGCCAGTGGAGCATTTGAAGCTTTCTTT. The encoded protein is CASGAFEAFF. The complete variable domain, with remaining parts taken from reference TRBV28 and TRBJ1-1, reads DVKVTQSSRYLVKRTGEKVFLECVQDMDHENMFWYRQDPGLGLRLIYFSYDVKMKEKGDIPEGYSVSREKKERFSLILESASTNQTSMYLCASGAFEAFFGQGTRLTVV.

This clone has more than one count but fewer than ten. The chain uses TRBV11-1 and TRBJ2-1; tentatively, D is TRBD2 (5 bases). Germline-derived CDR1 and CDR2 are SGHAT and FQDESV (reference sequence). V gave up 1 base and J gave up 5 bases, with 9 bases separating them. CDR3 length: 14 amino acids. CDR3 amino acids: CASSLERPNNEQFF. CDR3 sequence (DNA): TGTGCCAGCAGCTTAGAGCGGCCAAACAATGAGCAGTTCTTC.

The CDR3 loop reads CASSSGSSPLHF. The CDR3 DNA follows: TGTGCCAGCAGTTCGGGTAGTTCACCCCTCCACTTT. The chain couples TRBV28 to TRBJ1-6; no reliable D call. The CDR3 contains 12 residues. Germline CDR1 reads MDHEN; CDR2 reads SYDVKM. Trimming stripped 4 bases from V and 9 bases from J, with 7 bases between.

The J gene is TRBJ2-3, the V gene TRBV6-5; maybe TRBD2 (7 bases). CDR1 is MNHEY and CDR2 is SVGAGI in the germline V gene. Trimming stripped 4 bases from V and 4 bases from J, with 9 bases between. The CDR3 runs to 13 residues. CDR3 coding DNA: TGTGCCAGCAGTTTAGGGGGGGCAGATACGCAGTATTTT. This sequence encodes CASSLGGADTQYF.

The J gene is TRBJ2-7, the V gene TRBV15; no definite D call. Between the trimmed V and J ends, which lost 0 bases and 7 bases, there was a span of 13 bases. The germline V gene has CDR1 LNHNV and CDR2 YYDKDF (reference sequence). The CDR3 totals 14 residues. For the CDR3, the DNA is TGTGCCACCAGCAGAGATCTCGAGACAAAAGAGCAGTACTTC. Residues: CATSRDLETKEQYF.

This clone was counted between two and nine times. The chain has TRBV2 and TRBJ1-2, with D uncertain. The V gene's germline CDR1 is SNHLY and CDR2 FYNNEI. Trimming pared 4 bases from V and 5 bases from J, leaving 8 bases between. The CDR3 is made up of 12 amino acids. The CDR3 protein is CASSGWQYGYTF. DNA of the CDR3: TGTGCCAGCAGTGGTTGGCAGTATGGCTACACCTTC.